Listed below are T cell receptor beta chains from one sample, sequenced in a study of T and B cells in COVID-19 patients. TCRdb reprocessed the multiplex PCR reads via MiXCR and lists one record per CDR3 protein. The data contain 20,000 to 25,000 distinct CDR3 sequences, 25% to 35% of them seen just once; the ten biggest clones take up around 2.1%. Sequencing was carried out using blood. These receptors were collected from a human donor who had recovered from COVID-19. Each CDR3 is given with its conserved first and last residue. The D gene is left open where the match is weak. Where a row states a size, it is once, few, many or the class of an expanded clone; other rows omit it.

TRBV27	.	13	.	TRBJ1-1	TGTGCCAGCAGTTTAGGGGGAGGGACTGAAGCTTTCTTT	CASSLGGGTEAFF
TRBV12-3/TRBV12-4	few	17	.	TRBJ1-3	TGTGCCAGCAGTTCGACCGGTGGGGGGCTCGGAGGAAACACCATATATTTT	CASSSTGGGLGGNTIYF
TRBV29-1	medium-sized	13	.	TRBJ2-5	TGCAGCGTTGATGTCGGCAACCAAGAGACCCAGTACTTC	CSVDVGNQETQYF
TRBV29-1	.	14	.	TRBJ1-2	TGCAGTGCCTGGGCCCCAGGGGCCTACTATGGCTACACCTTC	CSAWAPGAYYGYTF
TRBV12-3/TRBV12-4	few	15	.	TRBJ1-2	TGTGCCAGCAGTTTAAGGCAGGGAGCTAACTATGGCTACACCTTC	CASSLRQGANYGYTF
TRBV5-1	few	15	.	TRBJ2-1	TGCGCCAGCAGCTTGAATCCAAGGGCGGACAATGAGCAGTTCTTC	CASSLNPRADNEQFF
TRBV12-3/TRBV12-4	few	15	TRBD2	TRBJ2-2	TGTGCCAGCAGATTAGCGGGGGGCCCTCACGGGGAGCTGTTTTTT	CASRLAGGPHGELFF
TRBV29-1	medium-sized	11	.	TRBJ2-7	TGCAGCGGCGGTAGCTCCTACGAGCAGTACTTC	CSGGSSYEQYF
TRBV15	medium-sized	16	TRBD2	TRBJ2-2	TGTGCCACCAGGCAGGGTAGCGGGGCAAGGACCGGGGAGCTGTTTTTT	CATRQGSGARTGELFF
TRBV29-1	.	14	.	TRBJ1-1	TGCAGCGTTGAAGACTGGGGGTCGAACACTGAAGCTTTCTTT	CSVEDWGSNTEAFF
TRBV5-5	.	17	.	TRBJ1-3	TGTGCCAGCAGCCCCGGGGGGTTGTCCAATAAACGAAACACCATATATTTT	CASSPGGLSNKRNTIYF
TRBV12-3/TRBV12-4	many	15	TRBD1	TRBJ1-6	TGTGCCAGCAGTCCCAGGGCAGGGGGCAATTCACCCCTCCACTTT	CASSPRAGGNSPLHF
TRBV30	.	14	TRBD1	TRBJ2-2	TGTGCCTGGAGGACAGGGACGAACACCGGGGAGCTGTTTTTT	CAWRTGTNTGELFF
TRBV7-9	.	14	.	TRBJ2-5	TGTGCCAGCAGCTTAGTTTCGGGACAAGAGACCCAGTACTTC	CASSLVSGQETQYF
TRBV15	many	14	.	TRBJ2-5	TGTGCCACCAGCAGAGGGGGGTCTCAAGAGACCCAGTACTTC	CATSRGGSQETQYF
TRBV29-1	medium-sized	12	.	TRBJ2-7	TGCAGCGTGGGCAGGGAAGGATCCGAGCAGTACTTC	CSVGREGSEQYF
TRBV28	.	16	.	TRBJ2-3	TGTGCCAGCAGTTTCGGGGTCTTACTTAGCACAGATACGCAGTATTTT	CASSFGVLLSTDTQYF
TRBV6-6	few	12	TRBD2	TRBJ2-7	TGTGCCAGCAGCATAACGGGGGGCGAGCAGTACTTC	CASSITGGEQYF
TRBV24-1	.	15	.	TRBJ1-2	TGTGCCACCAGCTACAGTGCGGGGGGCGCGGAAGGCTACACCTTC	CATSYSAGGAEGYTF
TRBV11-3	few	16	TRBD2	TRBJ2-5	TGTGCCAGCAGCCTCTACTCTAGCGGGGGAGTGGAGACCCAGTACTTC	CASSLYSSGGVETQYF
TRBV19	medium-sized	14	.	TRBJ2-3	TGTGCCAGTAGTCGAAGGATCGGCACAGATACGCAGTATTTT	CASSRRIGTDTQYF
TRBV27	few	13	.	TRBJ1-6	TGTGCCAGTGGAAGGCCCTATAATTCACCCCTCCACTTT	CASGRPYNSPLHF
TRBV6-5	many	18	TRBD2	TRBJ2-5	TGTGCCAGCAGTTACACATCCTTCAGCGGGGGGGCCTTGGAGACCCAGTACTTC	CASSYTSFSGGALETQYF
TRBV6-1	.	21	.	TRBJ2-4	TGTGCCAGCAGTGAATCGGGGGCGCGGAGGAGGGGAGGACTAGCCAAAAACATTCAGTACTTC	CASSESGARRRGGLAKNIQYF
TRBV11-3	few	10	.	TRBJ2-7	TGTGCCAGCAGCTCCTACGAGCAGTACTTC	CASSSYEQYF
TRBV5-1	.	15	.	TRBJ1-6	TGCGCCAGCAGCTTGGAACACGGTTACGATTCACCCCTCCACTTT	CASSLEHGYDSPLHF
TRBV11-3	.	16	.	TRBJ1-1	TGTGCCAGCAGCCAAGATGGGACGGGGAAGGACACTGAAGCTTTCTTT	CASSQDGTGKDTEAFF
TRBV19	medium-sized	14	.	TRBJ1-6	TGTGCCAGTAGGGACGGGAGGTCGGGTTCACCCCTCCACTTT	CASRDGRSGSPLHF
TRBV6-5	few	17	.	TRBJ1-4	TGTGCCAGCAGTTACTTGGGAGGCCCTAAGACTAATGAAAAACTGTTTTTT	CASSYLGGPKTNEKLFF
TRBV5-1	.	15	.	TRBJ2-7	TGCGCCAGCAGCTTTAGATCAAGGAATACCTACGAGCAGTACTTC	CASSFRSRNTYEQYF
TRBV12-3/TRBV12-4	once	15	TRBD1	TRBJ1-5	TGTGCCAGCAGGTCGGGACAGGGCGGCAATCAGCCCCAGCATTTT	CASRSGQGGNQPQHF
TRBV6-5	few	16	.	TRBJ1-5	TGTGCCAGCAGACCTAGACAGGATCCAATGTGGCAGCCCCAGCATTTT	CASRPRQDPMWQPQHF
TRBV19	.	15	.	TRBJ1-5	TGTGCCAGTAGTGGTGCAGGAGTTAGCAATCAGCCCCAGCATTTT	CASSGAGVSNQPQHF
TRBV6-5	.	15	.	TRBJ1-4	TGTGCCAGCAGAAGCCCAGGGGCCAGGAGTGAAAAACTGTTTTTT	CASRSPGARSEKLFF
TRBV27	medium-sized	14	.	TRBJ2-2	TGTGCCAGCAGTGTCTGGTTGGGCACCGGGGAGCTGTTTTTT	CASSVWLGTGELFF
TRBV13	many	16	TRBD2	TRBJ2-3	TGTGCCAGCAGCTTAGGAGCGGGGGGGCCGGAGGATACGCAGTATTTT	CASSLGAGGPEDTQYF
TRBV20-1	.	12	TRBD1	TRBJ2-7	TGCAGTGCCCGACAGGGAATCGGCGAGCAGTACTTC	CSARQGIGEQYF
TRBV27	medium-sized	16	TRBD2	TRBJ2-1	TGTGCCAGCAGTTCAGGCCGACTAGCGGGGGTCAATGAGCAGTTCTTC	CASSSGRLAGVNEQFF
TRBV18	many	17	.	TRBJ2-5	TGTGCCAGCTCACCACCGGTTAAACTCGTGAGCCAAGAGACCCAGTACTTC	CASSPPVKLVSQETQYF
TRBV19	medium-sized	15	TRBD1	TRBJ1-4	TGTGCCAGTAGTCCCGGGACAGCAACTAATGAAAAACTGTTTTTT	CASSPGTATNEKLFF
TRBV18	few	16	TRBD1	TRBJ2-1	TGTGCCAGCTCACCATCCAGGACAGGGGTCGACAATGAGCAGTTCTTC	CASSPSRTGVDNEQFF